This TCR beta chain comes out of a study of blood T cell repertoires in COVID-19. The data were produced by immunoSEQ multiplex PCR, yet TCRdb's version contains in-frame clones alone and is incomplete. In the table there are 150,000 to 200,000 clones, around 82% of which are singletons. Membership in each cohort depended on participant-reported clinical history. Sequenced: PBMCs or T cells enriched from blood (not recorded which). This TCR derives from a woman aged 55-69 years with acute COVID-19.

The CDR3 DNA reads TGTGCCAGCAGCTTCGGGGGGGGAATGCAGCCCCAGCATTTT. Residues: CASSFGGGMQPQHF. The chain recombines TRBV7-9 with TRBJ1-5; weak D call: TRBD1 (5 bases). This CDR3 region has 14 residues. Trimming shortened V by 3 bases and J by 7 bases, and 13 bases separated the two germline ends. From germline, CDR1 is SEHNR and CDR2 FQNEAQ (reference sequence). The full variable domain, with the rest looked up from reference TRBV7-9 and TRBJ1-5, is DTGVSQNPRHKITKRGQNVTFRCDPISEHNRLYWYRQTLGQGPEFLTYFQNEAQLEKSRLLSDRFSAERPKGSFSTLEIQRTEQGDSAMYLCASSFGGGMQPQHFGDGTRLSIL.